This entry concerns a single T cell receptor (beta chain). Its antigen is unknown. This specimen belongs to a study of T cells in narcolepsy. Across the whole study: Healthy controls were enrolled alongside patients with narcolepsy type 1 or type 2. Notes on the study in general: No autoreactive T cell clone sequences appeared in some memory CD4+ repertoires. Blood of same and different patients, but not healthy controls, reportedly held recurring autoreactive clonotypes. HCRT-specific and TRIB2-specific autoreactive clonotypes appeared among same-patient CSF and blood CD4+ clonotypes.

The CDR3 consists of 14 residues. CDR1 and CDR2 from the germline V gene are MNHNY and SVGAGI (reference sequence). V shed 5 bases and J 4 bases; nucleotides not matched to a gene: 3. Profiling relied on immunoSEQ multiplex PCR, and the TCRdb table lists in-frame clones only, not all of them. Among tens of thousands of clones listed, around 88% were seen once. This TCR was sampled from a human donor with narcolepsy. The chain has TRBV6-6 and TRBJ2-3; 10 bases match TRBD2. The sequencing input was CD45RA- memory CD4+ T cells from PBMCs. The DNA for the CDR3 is TGTGCCAGCAGTCTAGCGGGAGCGGCAGATACGCAGTATTTT. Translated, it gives CASSLAGAADTQYF.